These T cell receptor beta chains were read from a single sample in a study of blood T cell repertoires in COVID-19. Sequencing was performed with immunoSEQ multiplex PCR; in TCRdb, only in-frame clones are kept and a portion is missing. The repertoire consists of under 300,000 clones, with 70% to 90% occurring once and the leading ten covering more than 9.5%. The sequencing input was peripheral blood. These receptors were obtained from a woman aged 70-85 years with acute or convalescent COVID-19. CDR3s include the opening cysteine and the closing phenylalanine or tryptophan. The D gene is left open where the match is weak.

J | D | V | CDR3 | DNA
TRBJ2-7 | TRBD1 | TRBV2 | CASEGQGREQYF | TGTGCCAGCGAAGGACAGGGACGCGAGCAGTACTTC
TRBJ2-1 | TRBD1 | TRBV18 | CASSPGQGNNEQFF | TGTGCCAGCTCCCCGGGACAGGGTAACAATGAGCAGTTCTTC
TRBJ1-1 | . | TRBV2 | CASSEGRALAEAFF | TGTGCCAGCAGTGAGGGCAGGGCCTTGGCTGAAGCTTTCTTT
TRBJ1-5 | . | TRBV5-1 | CASSFSGDQPQHF | TGCGCCAGCAGCTTTTCAGGGGATCAGCCCCAGCATTTT
TRBJ2-3 | . | TRBV6-1 | CASSEGWGRDTQYF | TGTGCCAGCAGTGAAGGGTGGGGCCGGGATACGCAGTATTTT
TRBJ1-1 | . | TRBV15 | CATSRALGATEAFF | TGTGCCACCAGCAGAGCACTGGGGGCCACTGAAGCTTTCTTT
TRBJ1-3 | . | TRBV18 | CASSPQHAGNTIYF | TGTGCCAGCTCACCACAGCATGCTGGAAACACCATATATTTT
TRBJ1-5 | . | TRBV10-2 | CASTRGRGQPQHF | TGCGCCAGCACTAGGGGGAGAGGGCAGCCCCAGCATTTT
TRBJ1-4 | . | TRBV12-3/TRBV12-4 | CASSFDGGEKLFF | TGTGCCAGCAGTTTTGACGGGGGTGAAAAACTGTTTTTT
TRBJ2-3 | TRBD2 | TRBV6-5 | CASSYSRAGGRYF | TGTGCCAGCAGTTACTCCCGGGCGGGGGGGAGGTATTTT
TRBJ2-3 | . | TRBV5-1 | CASSPGGVSGPSTDTQYF | TGCGCCAGCAGCCCTGGCGGGGTGTCAGGGCCAAGCACAGATACGCAGTATTTT
TRBJ2-6 | TRBD1 | TRBV4-1 | CASSQARGDRGASGANVLTF | TGCGCCAGCAGCCAAGCCCGCGGGGACAGGGGAGCCTCTGGGGCCAACGTCCTGACTTTC
TRBJ1-5 | . | TRBV29-1 | CSAADWEGPQHF | TGCAGCGCCGCGGACTGGGAAGGGCCCCAGCATTTT
TRBJ1-5 | TRBD1 | TRBV14 | CASSQTPGQINQPQHF | TGTGCCAGCAGCCAGACCCCGGGACAGATAAATCAGCCCCAGCATTTT
TRBJ1-2 | . | TRBV19 | CASTRGGYGYTF | TGTGCCAGTACCCGGGGAGGGTATGGCTACACCTTC